A selection of T cell receptor beta chains follows, all from one sample in a study of a mutant IDH1 vaccine in newly diagnosed glioma. Their cognate antigens are unknown. Data came from immunoSEQ multiplex PCR; TCRdb stores just in-frame clones and leaves some out. This repertoire shows around 60,000 clones, roughly 81% found once; its top ten account for 4.5% to 6%. The starting material was PBMCs, obtained from a glioma patient whose treatment included an IDH1 peptide vaccine. These TCRs come from a man in his forties with glioma. The CDR3 runs from the conserved cysteine through the conserved F or W. The order of the fields is clone size, J gene, V gene, D gene, CDR3 DNA, CDR3 protein. D genes are given only for firm matches. Rows may omit the clone size; those that give it use once, few, many or a size class.

once	TRBJ2-1	TRBV25-1	.	TGTGCCAGCAGTGTGCAGGCCTCGAGAGATGAGCAGTTCTTC	CASSVQASRDEQFF
.	TRBJ2-1	TRBV11-2	TRBD2	TGTGCCAGCATCAAGGGACTAGTGGCTGAGCAGTTCTTC	CASIKGLVAEQFF
.	TRBJ2-7	TRBV5-4	TRBD2	TGTGCCAGCAGCTTGATCGGTATCCGGGGGGGCCAGGAGCAGTACTTC	CASSLIGIRGGQEQYF
once	TRBJ2-7	TRBV9	.	TGTGCCAGCAGCGTAACGCCGATACCCTACGAGCAGTACTTC	CASSVTPIPYEQYF
.	TRBJ2-1	TRBV15	TRBD2	TGTGCCACCAGCAGAGATAGCGGGAGTGGGAATGAGCAGTTCTTC	CATSRDSGSGNEQFF
.	TRBJ2-3	TRBV4-2	.	TGTGCCAGCAGCCAAGATCTTCTCGGGGATACGCAGTATTTT	CASSQDLLGDTQYF
once	TRBJ1-4	TRBV7-2	.	TGTGCCAGCAGCTCATCCGGGGGAGTAGGGGAAAAACTGTTTTTT	CASSSSGGVGEKLFF
.	TRBJ1-5	TRBV7-2	.	TGTGCCAGCAGCTCTACCAATCAGCCCCAGCATTTT	CASSSTNQPQHF
.	TRBJ2-5	TRBV18	.	TGTGCCAGCTCGCCCCCGGCGGGTAGAGAGACCCAGTACTTC	CASSPPAGRETQYF
.	TRBJ1-4	TRBV7-8	.	TGTGCCAGCAGCTCCTCGGGCGGCGCAACTAATGAAAAACTGTTTTTT	CASSSSGGATNEKLFF
.	TRBJ1-1	TRBV6-5	.	TGTGCCAGCTTGTACACAGGTGAAGCTTTCTTT	CASLYTGEAFF